This TCR beta chain originates from a study of blood T cells in healthy people across ages. Germline V gene sequence: CDR1 MNHEY, CDR2 SMNVEV (reference sequence). Germline trimming cut 1 base from V and 5 bases from J; bases unmatched to any gene: 6. This CDR3 has 16 amino acids. Regarding this clonotype: The antigen is not known.

Study-wide points: Whereas aged donors had fewer naive CD4+ cells, long-lived donors had more of them and higher diversity.

Next came a second PCR, run for about 7 to 11 cycles, which used a sample-barcoded 5' primer along with a J-beta primer mix. Using its own MiXCR run on the 5' RACE reads, TCRdb lists one record per CDR3 protein. Of hundreds of thousands of distinct CDR3 sequences in the sample, about 52% were seen once. The chain recombines TRBV27 with TRBJ1-5, with TRBD1 identical over 9 bases. The sample was blood. The sequence came from an older woman in good health. The CDR3 spells CASSLFGWTGDQPQHF. In DNA form, the CDR3 reads TGTGCCAGCAGTTTATTCGGGTGGACAGGGGATCAGCCCCAGCATTTT.